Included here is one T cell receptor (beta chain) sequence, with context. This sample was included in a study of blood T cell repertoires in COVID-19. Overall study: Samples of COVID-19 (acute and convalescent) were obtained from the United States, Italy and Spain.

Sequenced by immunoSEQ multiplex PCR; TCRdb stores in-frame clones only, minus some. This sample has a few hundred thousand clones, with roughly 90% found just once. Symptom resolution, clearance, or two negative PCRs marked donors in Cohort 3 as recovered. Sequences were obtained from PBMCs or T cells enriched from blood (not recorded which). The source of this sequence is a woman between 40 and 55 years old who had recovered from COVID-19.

CDR3 in amino acids: CAWTQQGFATEAFF. CDR3 bases: TGTGCCTGGACCCAGCAGGGCTTTGCCACTGAAGCTTTCTTT. The chain combines TRBV30 with TRBJ1-1, with D perhaps TRBD1 (5 bases). Trimming removed 4 bases from V and 4 bases from J, with 16 bases in between. Germline CDR1 is GTSNPN and CDR2 is SVGIG (reference sequence). The CDR3 has 14 residues.